This is a list of T cell receptor beta chains from one sample in a study of blood T cell repertoires in COVID-19. The method was immunoSEQ multiplex PCR; TCRdb's version includes in-frame clones alone and lacks a portion of them. The data show approximately 350,000 clones, around 86% seen once. Sequencing was done on a sample of peripheral blood. The origin of the receptors is a woman aged 45 to 65 with COVID-19, enrolled during active disease. The conserved cysteine and the conserved F or W are not part of the CDR3 here. Fields, in order: clone size, J gene, V gene, CDR3 protein. Clone size is not always given. Where it is, it says once, few, many or a class for expanded clones.

>NA|TRBJ2-7|TRBV4-1
ASSQAGTASYEQY
>few|TRBJ1-6|TRBV5-6
ASSLEPGNSPLH
>NA|TRBJ2-7|TRBV7-8
ASSPAGGIHEQY
>NA|TRBJ2-1|TRBV27
ASSSRVARSYNEQF
>NA|TRBJ1-5|TRBV5-4
ASSLAGRPTNYTNQPQH
>NA|TRBJ2-3|TRBV28
ASSLGGRTDTQY
>NA|TRBJ2-5|TRBV19
ASSVQETQY
>NA|TRBJ2-2|TRBV7-9
ASSPLAEGTGELF
>NA|TRBJ2-3|TRBV15
ATSRDYTGTSDRADTQY
>NA|TRBJ1-2|TRBV11-2
ASAEGGAYYGYT
>NA|TRBJ1-5|TRBV19
ASSVTGNSQPQH
>NA|TRBJ1-4|TRBV6-5
ASSSGGAHLEKLF
>NA|TRBJ2-2|TRBV24-1
ATSQARGSGTGELF
>NA|TRBJ2-5|TRBV6-2/TRBV6-3
ASSYPTSGKETQY
>NA|TRBJ1-2|TRBV30
AWSVTVYYGYT
>NA|TRBJ1-1|TRBV6-2/TRBV6-3
ASSIRQMNTEAF
>NA|TRBJ2-1|TRBV11-3
ASRGQSEQF
>NA|TRBJ1-1|TRBV7-7
ASSQGLGWEAF
>once|TRBJ1-5|TRBV7-2
ASSLALRQPQH
>NA|TRBJ2-7|TRBV24-1
ATSDYRTGTGGTRRY
>NA|TRBJ1-5|TRBV18
ASSTGTAGSGNQPQH
>NA|TRBJ1-3|TRBV5-1
ASSLIGSSGNTIY
>NA|TRBJ2-3|TRBV11-2
ASSTGFGTSDTDTQY
>NA|TRBJ1-1|TRBV6-5
ASRQGLSTEAF